The rows below give T cell receptor beta chains drawn from one sample of a study of T cell responses to AZD1222 COVID-19 vaccine. TCRdb's table, derived via immunoSEQ multiplex PCR, lists solely in-frame clones and lacks some. The table shows under 200,000 clones, with roughly nine tenths occurring only once. Sequencing used peripheral blood, obtained on day 0 of AZD1222 vaccination. The receptors derive from an adult in good health. The CDR3 runs from the conserved cysteine through the conserved F or W. D genes are given only for firm matches.

d_call j_call v_call cdr3_nt cdr3_aa
- TRBJ2-3 TRBV3-1/TRBV3-2 TGTGCCAGCAGCCAAGACCTCGACGATACGCAGTATTTT CASSQDLDDTQYF
TRBD2 TRBJ2-7 TRBV9 TGTGCCAGCAGCGCCCCAGAGGCTAGCGGGAGGGCCTACGAGCAGTACTTC CASSAPEASGRAYEQYF
TRBD1 TRBJ2-7 TRBV5-5 TGTGCCAGCAGTAGGGGGACAGGGGAGATTAACGAGCAGTACTTC CASSRGTGEINEQYF
- TRBJ2-3 TRBV30 TGTGCCTGGGATGATCGGACTAGCACAGATACGCAGTATTTT CAWDDRTSTDTQYF
TRBD2 TRBJ2-7 TRBV2 TGTGCCAGTTGGACTAGCGGGAACTCCTACGAGCAGTACTTC CASWTSGNSYEQYF
- TRBJ1-1 TRBV28 TGTGCCACCCAACGGACAGACAACACTGAAGCTTTCTTT CATQRTDNTEAFF
- TRBJ1-4 TRBV19 TGTGCCAGTAGTACAATTACCTACAGAGCCCCTTCGGAAAAACTGTTTTTT CASSTITYRAPSEKLFF
- TRBJ2-3 TRBV28 TGTGCCAGCAGTTTGGGTGGGTCTAGCACAGATACGCAGTATTTT CASSLGGSSTDTQYF
- TRBJ1-5 TRBV28 TGTGCCAGCAGTTCTACGAGGCAGCCCCAGCATTTT CASSSTRQPQHF
TRBD1 TRBJ1-4 TRBV9 TGTGCCAGCAGCGCCGGACAGGGTCTAAGTGAAAAACTGTTTTTT CASSAGQGLSEKLFF
- TRBJ2-7 TRBV6-5 TGTGCCAGCAGTTACTCGATTGAGGGGTACGAGCAGTACTTC CASSYSIEGYEQYF
TRBD2 TRBJ2-1 TRBV4-1 TGCGCCAGCAGCCGGGGGACTAGCGGAAGCTCCTACAATGAGCAGTTCTTC CASSRGTSGSSYNEQFF
- TRBJ2-7 TRBV3-1/TRBV3-2 TGTGCCAGCAGCCAACAGGGGGGAGCGGACGAGCAGTACTTC CASSQQGGADEQYF
TRBD1 TRBJ2-1 TRBV28 TGTGCCAGCAGTCCCAGGGGGTACAATGAGCAGTTCTTC CASSPRGYNEQFF
TRBD1 TRBJ2-7 TRBV28 TGTGCCAGCAGCTCGGATACCGGGACAGGGAGCTCCTACGAGCAGTACTTC CASSSDTGTGSSYEQYF
- TRBJ1-5 TRBV6-5 TGTGCCAGTAGGGGATCGGGTCAGCCCCAGCATTTT CASRGSGQPQHF
TRBD1 TRBJ2-5 TRBV6-5 TGTGCCAGCAGGTCACAGGGGGCGGGAGAGACCCAGTACTTC CASRSQGAGETQYF
TRBD1 TRBJ1-2 TRBV5-4 TGTGCCAGCAGCCTACAGGGGACCGCATTCTATGGCTACACCTTC CASSLQGTAFYGYTF
TRBD1 TRBJ1-2 TRBV19 TGTGCCAGTAGTCACCCCGGGACAGGAGGTATTTATGGCTACACCTTC CASSHPGTGGIYGYTF
TRBD1 TRBJ1-2 TRBV5-1 TGCGCCAGCAGCCAAAGACAGGGATATGGCTACACCTTC CASSQRQGYGYTF
TRBD1 TRBJ1-3 TRBV30 TGTGCCTGGACAGGGGGCTTAAACACCATATATTTT CAWTGGLNTIYF
TRBD1 TRBJ1-4 TRBV2 TGTGCCAGCCGACAGGGGAGTTCAACTAATGAAAAACTGTTTTTT CASRQGSSTNEKLFF
TRBD1 TRBJ2-2 TRBV11-3 TGTGCCAGCAGCTTAGCGGGACAGTACACCGGGGAGCTGTTTTTT CASSLAGQYTGELFF
- TRBJ1-1 TRBV19 TGTGCCAGTAGGCTGAGTACGAACACTGAAGCTTTCTTT CASRLSTNTEAFF
- TRBJ1-6 TRBV28 TGTGCCAGCAGTCCCGTATTGGACAGCAGCTCCTATAATTCACCCCTCCACTTT CASSPVLDSSSYNSPLHF
TRBD1 TRBJ1-2 TRBV19 TGTGCCAGTAGCGACAGGGGTTTCTATGGCTACACCTTC CASSDRGFYGYTF
- TRBJ1-1 TRBV19 TGTGCCAGTAGCCCCGTGAACACTGAAGCTTTCTTT CASSPVNTEAFF
- TRBJ2-1 TRBV11-2 TGTGCCAGCAGCTTAGAAGGGGGTGACTACAATGAGCAGTTCTTC CASSLEGGDYNEQFF
- TRBJ2-1 TRBV5-1 TGCGCCAGCAGCTTGGAGACCTCACTTGGGCAGTTCTTC CASSLETSLGQFF
- TRBJ2-7 TRBV10-2 TGCGCCAGCCCCATCCTAAGGGGCAGCGACTACGAGCAGTACTTC CASPILRGSDYEQYF
- TRBJ2-3 TRBV5-5 TGTGCCAGCAGCTTGACCGCGGGCACAGATACGCAGTATTTT CASSLTAGTDTQYF
TRBD1 TRBJ2-3 TRBV6-1 TGTGCCAGCGCCCCAGGGGGTGATACGCAGTATTTT CASAPGGDTQYF